This T cell receptor beta chain emerged from a study of shared clonotypes between healthy human individuals. Broader study findings: The generation probabilities recorded for non-shared clonotypes fell below those of clonotypes shared by all four donors.

This clone has a handful of counts. Its antigen is currently unknown. The same CDR3 is also encoded by other DNA sequences in this sample. At deep level, the assay was performed. Several immunoSEQ plates received, in even portions, the genomic DNA of each subset. Libraries were prepared by immunoSEQ multiplex PCR; TCRdb keeps only in-frame clonotypes and omits some of them. Among around 700,000 clones, roughly 70% were seen once, and the ten largest hold 1.8%. The CDR3 contains 15 residues. The germline V and J ends were trimmed by 4 bases and 0 bases, with 7 bases remaining between them. Germline V gives CDR1 KGHSH, CDR2 LQKENI. CD45RA-negative memory and CD45RA+ naive subsets were split from the CD4+ cells.

The origin of this receptor is a woman aged 25 to 39 in good health. This chain uses TRBV18 with TRBJ2-6; D not certain. The sample consisted of memory CD4+ T cells sorted from blood. Specified subset: CD45RA-negative fraction. CDR3 DNA: TGTGCCAGCTCACGGGCTGGCTCTGGGGCCAACGTCCTGACTTTC. Translation: CASSRAGSGANVLTF.